This T cell receptor (beta chain) was sequenced during a study of T cells in Graves' hyperthyroidism and ophthalmopathy. In this sample, this clonotype turned up many times. Its antigen is not known. Authors of the study amplified TCR beta CDR3 regions from RNA transcripts. Primed by the HTBI set, a first-round RT-PCR was run on the TCR CDR3. TCRdb re-analysed the multiplex PCR reads in MiXCR, keeping a single row per CDR3 protein. This sample carries 380,000 or so distinct CDR3 sequences, roughly 14% of them seen once, and the ten largest clones take less than 25%. Patients aged 18 to 65 had newly diagnosed hyperthyroidism lasting under 2 months. Investigators excluded patients with uncontrolled infection, other autoimmune disease, pregnancy or lactation. Notes on the study in general: Progression to ophthalmopathy was predicted a median of roughly 6.5 months early. Using 13 V-J features, a model discriminated ophthalmopathy from stable hyperthyroidism.

The CDR3 has 16 amino acids. Germline assignment: CDR1 SNHLY and CDR2 FYNNEI. The V and J ends lost 1 base and 5 bases, in that order; junction bases with no gene match: 4. The TCR comes from a man in his thirties or forties with Graves' hyperthyroidism that later progressed to Graves' ophthalmopathy. The chain carries TRBV2 and TRBJ1-6; 8 bases match TRBD1. The material sequenced was blood. For the CDR3, the DNA is TGTGCCAGCAGTGAAGAAACAGGGGGTCATAATTCACCCCTCCACTTT. The encoded protein is CASSEETGGHNSPLHF. Full variable domain (rest looked up from reference TRBV2 and TRBJ1-6): EPEVTQTPSHQVTQMGQEVILRCVPISNHLYFYWYRQILGQKVEFLVSFYNNEISEKSEIFDDQFSVERPDGSNFTLKIRSTKLEDSAMYFCASSEETGGHNSPLHFGNGTRLTVT.